This T cell receptor beta chain was recorded in a study of blood T cells in healthy people across ages. This clonotype was seen more than once but under ten times. Antigen specificity is unknown. Sample-barcoded 5' priming and a J-beta primer mix drove a second PCR of about 6 to 11 cycles. TCRdb re-derived calls from the 5' RACE reads in MiXCR, one entry per CDR3 protein. This sample has some 940,000 distinct CDR3 sequences, with under 35% found just once. Study observations and caveats: Donor CMV status was unknown, possibly confounding expanded clonotype changes.

These data were also filed under a second study, of T cells of mothers and their children. That publication notes: A few healthy Caucasian mothers gave samples, and so did their six children. A primer called M1S, used in the second PCR, added sample barcodes and 2-4 random nucleotides. It was found that thymic selection shapes TCR recombination output similarly in related and unrelated pairs.

Sequencing was carried out using blood. The TCR originated in a woman aged 40 to 50 in good health.

DNA for the CDR3: TGCGCCAGCAGCTCCGATGAGGGACAGGGGTATAACTATGGCTACACCTTC. This encodes CASSSDEGQGYNYGYTF. The V and J genes are TRBV5-1 and TRBJ1-2; 10 bases fit TRBD1. Germline loops: CDR1 SGHRS, CDR2 YFSETQ. This CDR3 region has 17 residues. V dropped 3 bases and J dropped 1; count of bases not matched to a gene: 9.